This T cell receptor beta chain appears in the sequencing data of a study of a mutant IDH1 vaccine in newly diagnosed glioma. The repertoire was sequenced with immunoSEQ multiplex PCR; TCRdb's copy has only in-frame clones and lacks some. This table holds 60,000 to 65,000 clones, 75% to 85% found once. Study-level findings and limits: Induction of immune responses by the vaccine occurred in about 95% of patients.

This CDR3 comprises 15 residues. V dropped 4 bases and J dropped 1; count of bases not matched to a gene: 4. Germline V gives CDR1 SGHNT, CDR2 YYREEE (reference sequence). Indicated time point: week 35, safety follow-up. Every single dose of the vaccine, 300 ug of mutant IDH1 20-mer peptide, came with topical imiquimod. On this clone: Its target is not known.

The sequencing here drew on PBMCs, taken from a glioma patient whose treatment included an IDH1 peptide vaccine. The receptor comes from a man aged 40-50 years with glioma. The chain has TRBV5-4 and TRBJ2-2; 7 nucleotides agree with TRBD2. CDR3 residues: CASSTRGENTGELFF. CDR3 nucleotide sequence: TGTGCCAGCAGCACACGGGGGGAGAACACCGGGGAGCTGTTTTTT.